The sequence of this T cell receptor (beta chain) was determined in a study of beta chain features in type 1 diabetes. Reverse transcribing all isolated RNA meant expressed TCRB transcripts were sequenced. The table came from immunoSEQ multiplex PCR; TCRdb's copy has only in-frame clones and leaves some out. This sample yields 250,000 to 300,000 clones, of which approximately 24% are seen a single time; around 0.013% belongs to the top ten. This clone was observed a handful of times. Its cognate antigen is unknown. This CDR3 region has 11 residues. V shed 2 bases and J 13 bases; nucleotides not matched to a gene: 7. CDR1 is GTSNPN, CDR2 SVGIG, per germline (reference sequence). Notes on the study in general: VDJ junctions from patients with type 1 diabetes contained fewer insertions and more deletions. In every one of the four CD4+ subsets, TCRB CDR3s were moderately but significantly shorter in Type 1 diabetes patients.

This receptor was identified in a woman aged 25-40 years with type 1 diabetes. The chain links TRBV30 to TRBJ1-2, with 7 bases lining up with TRBD1. Sequencing was carried out using naive CD4+ T cells from blood. The CDR3 nucleotides are TGTGCCTGGAGTCCGACGACAGGGATCACCTTC. Protein product: CAWSPTTGITF.